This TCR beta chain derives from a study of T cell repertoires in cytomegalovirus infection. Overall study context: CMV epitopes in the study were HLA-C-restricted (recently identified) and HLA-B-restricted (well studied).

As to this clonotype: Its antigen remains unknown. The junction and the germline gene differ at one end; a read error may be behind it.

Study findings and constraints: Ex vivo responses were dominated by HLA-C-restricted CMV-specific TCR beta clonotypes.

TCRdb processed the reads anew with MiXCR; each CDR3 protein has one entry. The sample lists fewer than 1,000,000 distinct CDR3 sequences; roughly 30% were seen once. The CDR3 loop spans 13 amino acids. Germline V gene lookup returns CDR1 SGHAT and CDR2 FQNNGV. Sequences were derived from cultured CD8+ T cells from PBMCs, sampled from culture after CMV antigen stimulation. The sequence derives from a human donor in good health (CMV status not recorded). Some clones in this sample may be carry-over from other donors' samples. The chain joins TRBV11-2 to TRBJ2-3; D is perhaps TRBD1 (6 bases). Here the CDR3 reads CVSLRGNTDTQYF. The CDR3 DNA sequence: TGTGTCAGCCTCAGGGGCAACACAGATACGCAGTATTTT.